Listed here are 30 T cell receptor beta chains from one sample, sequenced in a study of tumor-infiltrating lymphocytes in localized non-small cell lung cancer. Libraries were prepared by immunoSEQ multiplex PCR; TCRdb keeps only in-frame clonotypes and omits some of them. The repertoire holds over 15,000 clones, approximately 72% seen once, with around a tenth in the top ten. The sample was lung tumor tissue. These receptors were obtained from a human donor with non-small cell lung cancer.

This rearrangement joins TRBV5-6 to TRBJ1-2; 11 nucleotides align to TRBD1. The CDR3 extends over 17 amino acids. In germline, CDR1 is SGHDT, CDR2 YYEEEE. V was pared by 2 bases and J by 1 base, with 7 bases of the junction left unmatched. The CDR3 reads CASSLLGQGEYNYGYTF. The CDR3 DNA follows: TGTGCCAGCAGCTTACTGGGACAGGGGGAATATAACTATGGCTACACCTTC.

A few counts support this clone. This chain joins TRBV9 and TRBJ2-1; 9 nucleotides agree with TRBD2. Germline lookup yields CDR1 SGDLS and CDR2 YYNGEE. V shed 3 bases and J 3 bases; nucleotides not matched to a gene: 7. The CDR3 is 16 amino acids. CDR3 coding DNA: TGTGCCAGCAGCGCCATCGCGGGGGGGGTCTACAATGAGCAGTTCTTC. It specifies CASSAIAGGVYNEQFF.

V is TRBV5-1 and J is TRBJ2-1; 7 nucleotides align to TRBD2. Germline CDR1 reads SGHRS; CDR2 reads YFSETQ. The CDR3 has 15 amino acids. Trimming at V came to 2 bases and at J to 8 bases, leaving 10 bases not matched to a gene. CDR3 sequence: CASSFLSQGGDEQFF. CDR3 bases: TGCGCCAGCAGCTTTTTGTCCCAGGGAGGGGATGAGCAGTTCTTC.

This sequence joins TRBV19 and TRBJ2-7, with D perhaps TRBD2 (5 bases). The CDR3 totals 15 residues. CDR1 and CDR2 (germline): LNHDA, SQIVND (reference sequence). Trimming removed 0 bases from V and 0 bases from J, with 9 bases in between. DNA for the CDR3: TGTGCCAGTAGTATAGAGACTGGGAGCTCCTACGAGCAGTACTTC. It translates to CASSIETGSSYEQYF.

CDR3 DNA sequence: TGTGCCAGCACGTTCGAAGGAGGGAGCACAGATACGCAGTATTTT. Translation: CASTFEGGSTDTQYF. The chain uses TRBV9 and TRBJ2-3, with a possible D match to TRBD2 (6 bases). V lost 6 bases to trimming and J lost 0 bases, with 14 bases between them. The CDR3 runs 15 residues. Germline loops: CDR1 SGDLS, CDR2 YYNGEE. The variable domain in full, completed from reference TRBV9 and TRBJ2-3, reads DSGVTQTPKHLITATGQRVTLRCSPRSGDLSVYWYQQSLDQGLQFLIQYYNGEERAKGNILERFSAQQFPDLHSELNLSSLELGDSALYFCASTFEGGSTDTQYFGPGTRLTVL.

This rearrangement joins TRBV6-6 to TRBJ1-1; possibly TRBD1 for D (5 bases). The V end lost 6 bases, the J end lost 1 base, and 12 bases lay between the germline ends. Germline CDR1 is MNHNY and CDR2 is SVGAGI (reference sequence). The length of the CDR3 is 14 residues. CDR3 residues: CASSFKGQNTEAFF. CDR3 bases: TGTGCCAGCAGCTTTAAGGGGCAGAACACTGAAGCTTTCTTT.

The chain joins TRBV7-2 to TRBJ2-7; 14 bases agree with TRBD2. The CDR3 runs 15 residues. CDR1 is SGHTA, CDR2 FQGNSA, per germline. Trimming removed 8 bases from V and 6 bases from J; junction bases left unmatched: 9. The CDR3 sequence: CASHLGTSGRGEQYF. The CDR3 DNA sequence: TGTGCCAGCCACCTCGGGACTAGCGGGAGAGGCGAGCAGTACTTC.

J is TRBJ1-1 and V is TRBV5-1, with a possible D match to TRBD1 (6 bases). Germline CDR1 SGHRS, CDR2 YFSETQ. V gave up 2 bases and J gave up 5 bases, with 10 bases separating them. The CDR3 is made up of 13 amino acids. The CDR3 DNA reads TGCGCCAGCAGCTTACAGGGAGAGACTGAAGCTTTCTTT. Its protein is CASSLQGETEAFF.

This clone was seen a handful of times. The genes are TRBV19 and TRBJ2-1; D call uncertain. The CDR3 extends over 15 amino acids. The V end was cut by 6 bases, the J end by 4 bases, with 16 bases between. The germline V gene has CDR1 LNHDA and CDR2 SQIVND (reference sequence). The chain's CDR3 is CASRHDDRVYNEQFF. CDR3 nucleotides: TGTGCCAGTAGGCACGATGATAGGGTGTACAATGAGCAGTTCTTC.

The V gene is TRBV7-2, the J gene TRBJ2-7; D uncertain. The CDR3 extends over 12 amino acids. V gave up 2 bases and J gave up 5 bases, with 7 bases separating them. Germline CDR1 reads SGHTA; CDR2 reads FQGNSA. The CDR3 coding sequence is TGTGCCAGCAGCTTACTCTTCCACGAGCAGTACTTC. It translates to CASSLLFHEQYF.

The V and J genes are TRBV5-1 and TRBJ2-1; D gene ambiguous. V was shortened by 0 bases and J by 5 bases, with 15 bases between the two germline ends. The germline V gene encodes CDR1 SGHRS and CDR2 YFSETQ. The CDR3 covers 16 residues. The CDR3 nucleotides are TGCGCCAGCAGCTTGGGTGCAACATCAAGAGACAATGAGCAGTTCTTC. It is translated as CASSLGATSRDNEQFF.

CDR3 DNA: TGTGCCAGCAGGTCGGGACTAGCGGGAGGAGATACGCAGTATTTT. Its protein is CASRSGLAGGDTQYF. The rearrangement links TRBV27 to TRBJ2-3; 15 nucleotides line up with TRBD2. The germline CDR1 and CDR2 sequences are MNHEY and SMNVEV (reference sequence). V gave up 6 bases and J gave up 5 bases; unmatched junction bases: 3. There are 15 residues in the CDR3.

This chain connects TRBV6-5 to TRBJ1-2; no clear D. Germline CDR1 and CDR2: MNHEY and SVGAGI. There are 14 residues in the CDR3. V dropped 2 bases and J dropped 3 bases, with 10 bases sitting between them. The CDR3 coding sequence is TGTGCCAGCAGTTACCAGCCGGGCGACTATGGCTACACCTTC. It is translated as CASSYQPGDYGYTF.

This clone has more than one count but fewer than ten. CDR3 DNA: TGTGCCAGTAGTATCAGGTCGACAGGGGGCCCAGATACGCAGTATTTT. This encodes CASSIRSTGGPDTQYF. V and J are TRBV19 and TRBJ2-3; TRBD1 matches 10 bases. V lost 3 bases, J lost 4 bases, and 7 bases stayed unmatched. Per germline, CDR1 LNHDA and CDR2 SQIVND (reference sequence). The CDR3 covers 16 residues.

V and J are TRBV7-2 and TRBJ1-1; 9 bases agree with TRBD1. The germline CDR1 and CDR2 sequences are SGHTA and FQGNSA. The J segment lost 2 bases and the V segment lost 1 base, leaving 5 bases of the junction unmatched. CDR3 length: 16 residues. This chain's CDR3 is CASSLVAGQGNTEAFF. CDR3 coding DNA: TGTGCCAGCAGCTTAGTGGCGGGACAGGGAAACACTGAAGCTTTCTTT.

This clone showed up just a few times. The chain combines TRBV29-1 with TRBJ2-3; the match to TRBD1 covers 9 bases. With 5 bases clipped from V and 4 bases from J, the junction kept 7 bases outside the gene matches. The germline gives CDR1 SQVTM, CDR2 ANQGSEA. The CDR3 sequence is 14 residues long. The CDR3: CSVSVQGASDTQYF. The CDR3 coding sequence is TGCAGCGTTTCTGTACAGGGGGCCTCAGATACGCAGTATTTT.

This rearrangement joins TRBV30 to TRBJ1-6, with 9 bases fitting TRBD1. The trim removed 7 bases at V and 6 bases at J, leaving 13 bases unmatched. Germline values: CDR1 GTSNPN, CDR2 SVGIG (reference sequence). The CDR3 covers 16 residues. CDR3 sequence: CASHTGTGSINSPLHF. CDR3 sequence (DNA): TGTGCCTCGCATACCGGGACAGGGTCCATTAATTCACCCCTCCACTTT.

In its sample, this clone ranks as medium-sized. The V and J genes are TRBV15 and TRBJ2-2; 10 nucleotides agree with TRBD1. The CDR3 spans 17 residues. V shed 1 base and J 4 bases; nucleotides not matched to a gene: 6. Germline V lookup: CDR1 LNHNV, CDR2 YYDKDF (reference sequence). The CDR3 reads CATSRGPGQGTTGELFF. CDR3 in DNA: TGTGCCACCAGCAGAGGCCCGGGACAGGGGACCACCGGGGAGCTGTTTTTT. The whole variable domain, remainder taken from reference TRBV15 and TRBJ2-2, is DAMVIQNPRYQVTQFGKPVTLSCSQTLNHNVMYWYQQKSSQAPKLLFHYYDKDFNNEADTPDNFQSRRPNTSFCFLDIRSPGLGDTAMYLCATSRGPGQGTTGELFFGEGSRLTVL.

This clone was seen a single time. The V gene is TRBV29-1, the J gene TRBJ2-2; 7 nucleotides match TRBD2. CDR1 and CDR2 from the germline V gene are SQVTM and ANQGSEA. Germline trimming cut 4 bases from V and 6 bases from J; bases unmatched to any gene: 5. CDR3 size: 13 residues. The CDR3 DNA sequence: TGCAGCGTTGGGACTAGTCGCGCCGGGGAGCTGTTTTTT. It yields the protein CSVGTSRAGELFF.

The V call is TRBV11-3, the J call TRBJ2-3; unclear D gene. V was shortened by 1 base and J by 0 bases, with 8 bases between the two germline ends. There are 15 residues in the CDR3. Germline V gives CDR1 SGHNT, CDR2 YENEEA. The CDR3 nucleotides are TGTGCCAGCAGCTTAGTCGGAGCCAGCACAGATACGCAGTATTTT. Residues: CASSLVGASTDTQYF.

The CDR3 DNA reads as TGTGCCAGCAGCTCGACAGGGGTCTCCTACGAGCAGTACTTC. It specifies CASSSTGVSYEQYF. V usage is TRBV7-2 and J usage is TRBJ2-7; 8 nucleotides align to TRBD1. The germline V gene encodes CDR1 SGHTA and CDR2 FQGNSA. With 4 bases clipped from V and 0 bases from J, the junction kept 2 bases outside the gene matches. CDR3 length: 14 amino acids.

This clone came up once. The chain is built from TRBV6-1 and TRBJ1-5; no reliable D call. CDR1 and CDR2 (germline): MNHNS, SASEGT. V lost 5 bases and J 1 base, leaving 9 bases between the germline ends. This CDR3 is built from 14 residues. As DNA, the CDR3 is TGTGCCAGCAGTAACGGACGGAGCAATCAGCCCCAGCATTTT. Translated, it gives CASSNGRSNQPQHF.

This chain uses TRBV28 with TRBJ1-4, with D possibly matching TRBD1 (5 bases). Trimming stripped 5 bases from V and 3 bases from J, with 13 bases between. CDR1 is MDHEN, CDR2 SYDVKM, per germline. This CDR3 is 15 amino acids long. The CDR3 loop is CASSPSGGANEKLFF. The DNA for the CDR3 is TGTGCCAGCAGTCCCTCCGGGGGGGCTAATGAAAAACTGTTTTTT. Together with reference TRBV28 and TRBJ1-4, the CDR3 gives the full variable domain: DVKVTQSSRYLVKRTGEKVFLECVQDMDHENMFWYRQDPGLGLRLIYFSYDVKMKEKGDIPEGYSVSREKKERFSLILESASTNQTSMYLCASSPSGGANEKLFFGSGTQLSVL.

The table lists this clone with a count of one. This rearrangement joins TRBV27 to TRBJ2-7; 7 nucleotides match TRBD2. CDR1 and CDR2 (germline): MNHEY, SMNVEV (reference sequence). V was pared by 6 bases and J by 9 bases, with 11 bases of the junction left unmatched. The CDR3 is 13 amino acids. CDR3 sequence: CASSMTPRERQYF. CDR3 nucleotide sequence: TGTGCCAGCAGCATGACCCCGCGGGAGAGGCAGTACTTC.

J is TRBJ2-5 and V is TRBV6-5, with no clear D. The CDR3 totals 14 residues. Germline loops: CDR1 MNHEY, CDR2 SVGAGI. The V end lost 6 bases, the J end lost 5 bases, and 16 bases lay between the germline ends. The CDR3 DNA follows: TGTGCCAGCAGGGTAGCCCTACATCTCGAGACCCAGTACTTC. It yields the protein CASRVALHLETQYF.

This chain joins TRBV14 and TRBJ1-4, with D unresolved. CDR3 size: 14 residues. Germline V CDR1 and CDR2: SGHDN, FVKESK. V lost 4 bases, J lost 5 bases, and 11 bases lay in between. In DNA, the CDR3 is TGTGCCAGCAGCCCCTTGGGCGGGAATGAAAAACTGTTTTTT. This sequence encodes CASSPLGGNEKLFF.

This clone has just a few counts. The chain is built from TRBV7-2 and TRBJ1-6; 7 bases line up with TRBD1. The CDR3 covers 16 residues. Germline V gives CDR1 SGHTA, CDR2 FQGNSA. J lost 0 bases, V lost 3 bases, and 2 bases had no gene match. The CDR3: CASSFRDSSYNSPLHF. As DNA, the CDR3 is TGTGCCAGCAGCTTCCGGGACAGCTCCTATAATTCACCCCTCCACTTT.

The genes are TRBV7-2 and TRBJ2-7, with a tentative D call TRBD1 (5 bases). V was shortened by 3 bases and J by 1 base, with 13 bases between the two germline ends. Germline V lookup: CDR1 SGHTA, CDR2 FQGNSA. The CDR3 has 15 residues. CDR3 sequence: CASSFYRRPSYEQYF. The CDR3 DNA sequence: TGTGCCAGCAGCTTTTACAGGCGCCCTTCCTACGAGCAGTACTTC.

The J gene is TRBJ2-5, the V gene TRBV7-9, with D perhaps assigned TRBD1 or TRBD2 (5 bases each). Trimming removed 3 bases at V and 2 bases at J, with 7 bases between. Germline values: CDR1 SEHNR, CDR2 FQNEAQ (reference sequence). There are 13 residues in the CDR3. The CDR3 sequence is CASSFGGQETQYF. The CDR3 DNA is TGTGCCAGCAGCTTTGGGGGACAAGAGACCCAGTACTTC. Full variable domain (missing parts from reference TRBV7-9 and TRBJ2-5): DTGVSQNPRHKITKRGQNVTFRCDPISEHNRLYWYRQTLGQGPEFLTYFQNEAQLEKSRLLSDRFSAERPKGSFSTLEIQRTEQGDSAMYLCASSFGGQETQYFGPGTRLLVL.

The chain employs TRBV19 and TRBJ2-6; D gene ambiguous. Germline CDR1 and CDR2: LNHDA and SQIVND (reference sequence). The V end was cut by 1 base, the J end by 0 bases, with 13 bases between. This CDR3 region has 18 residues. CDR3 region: CASSIVGESLSGANVLTF. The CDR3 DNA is TGTGCCAGTAGTATAGTTGGGGAATCCCTCTCTGGGGCCAACGTCCTGACTTTC.